These 9 T cell receptor beta chains were sequenced from one sample in a study of blood T cell repertoires in COVID-19. The assay was immunoSEQ multiplex PCR, and TCRdb's table has in-frame clones only and misses some. The data hold some 670,000 clones, with 80% to 90% observed a single time. The sample comprised peripheral blood. The receptors were sampled from a woman aged 18 to 35 with acute or convalescent COVID-19.

V gene TRBV6-2 or TRBV6-3 combines with J gene TRBJ2-7; TRBD1 aligns across 10 bases. The germline V gene has CDR1 MNHEY and CDR2 SVGEGT. CDR3 length: 15 amino acids. The V segment lost 4 bases and the J segment 2 bases; nucleotides outside the gene matches: 5. This CDR3 reads CASSFDRGPTYEQYF. As DNA, the CDR3 is TGTGCCAGCAGTTTCGACAGGGGGCCTACCTACGAGCAGTACTTC.

This chain joins TRBV15 and TRBJ1-1, with a possible D match to TRBD1 (5 bases). V lost 0 bases and J 8 bases, leaving 13 bases between the germline ends. Per germline, CDR1 LNHNV and CDR2 YYDKDF (reference sequence). There are 14 residues in the CDR3. The CDR3 loop reads CATSRDKGGDEAFF. The CDR3 DNA reads as TGTGCCACCAGCAGAGATAAGGGAGGGGACGAAGCTTTCTTT.

CDR3 sequence reads: CASIPPGAENTEAFF. CDR3 DNA: TGTGCCAGCATCCCCCCAGGGGCCGAAAACACTGAAGCTTTCTTT. The gene calls are TRBV11-2 and TRBJ1-1, with a weak D call TRBD1 (6 bases). The CDR3 covers 15 residues. Germline V gene data show CDR1 as SGHAT and CDR2 as FQNNGV. V was trimmed by 7 bases and J by 2 bases, leaving 17 bases between them. Full variable domain (remainder filled in from reference TRBV11-2 and TRBJ1-1): EAGVAQSPRYKIIEKRQSVAFWCNPISGHATLYWYQQILGQGPKLLIQFQNNGVVDDSQLPKDRFSAERLKGVDSTLKIQPAKLEDSAVYLCASIPPGAENTEAFFGQGTRLTVV.

The V and J genes are TRBV14 and TRBJ1-4; no definite D call. Germline V gene lookup returns CDR1 SGHDN and CDR2 FVKESK. The CDR3 sequence is 17 residues long. Deletions cut 1 base from V and 3 bases from J, with 15 bases between. CDR3 residues: CASSQGLQWSANEKLFF. CDR3 coding DNA: TGTGCCAGCAGCCAAGGTCTACAGTGGTCTGCTAATGAAAAACTGTTTTTT.

This chain connects TRBV6-2 or TRBV6-3 to TRBJ1-2, with D tentatively TRBD1 (6 bases). Germline V CDR1 and CDR2: MNHEY, SVGEGT. CDR3 length equals 14 residues. Deletions cut 1 base from V and 3 bases from J, with 9 bases between. CDR3 in DNA: TGTGCCAGCAGTTACTATCCAGGGGACTATGGCTACACCTTC. This translates into CASSYYPGDYGYTF.

This chain joins TRBV7-9 and TRBJ2-3; D remains unclear. From germline, CDR1 is SEHNR and CDR2 FQNEAQ (reference sequence). Trimming removed 0 bases at V and 2 bases at J, with 9 bases between. The CDR3 runs to 15 residues. CDR3 sequence reads: CASSLAEKNTDTQYF. Here the CDR3 DNA reads TGTGCCAGCAGCTTAGCGGAGAAGAACACAGATACGCAGTATTTT.

The V and J genes are TRBV25-1 and TRBJ2-1; 9 bases fit TRBD2. This CDR3 is built from 18 residues. Germline V gene sequence: CDR1 MGHDK, CDR2 SYGVNS. The V gene end was trimmed by 0 bases and the J gene end by 4 bases; junction bases not matched to a gene: 10. The CDR3 reads CASSEYGSGGSEYNEQFF. The CDR3 DNA is TGTGCCAGCAGTGAATACGGTAGCGGGGGTTCAGAGTACAATGAGCAGTTCTTC.

This clone was counted between two and nine times. DNA for the CDR3: TGTGCCAGCAGTACTCCTTATCAGCCCCAGCATTTT. Translated: CASSTPYQPQHF. The V call is TRBV28, the J call TRBJ1-5; D remains unclear. The CDR3 has 12 amino acids. CDR1 is MDHEN, CDR2 SYDVKM, per germline. V was shortened by 5 bases and J by 5 bases, with 7 bases between the two germline ends.

For this clone: Distinct nucleotide sequences in the sample also encode this CDR3. V and J are TRBV7-2 and TRBJ2-5; 7 bases match TRBD2. Germline lookup yields CDR1 SGHTA and CDR2 FQGNSA. V lost 0 bases to trimming and J lost 0 bases; unmatched junction nucleotides: 1. CDR3 length: 15 amino acids. The CDR3 region is CASSLAGGYQETQYF. The CDR3 coding sequence is TGTGCCAGCAGCTTAGCCGGGGGGTACCAAGAGACCCAGTACTTC.